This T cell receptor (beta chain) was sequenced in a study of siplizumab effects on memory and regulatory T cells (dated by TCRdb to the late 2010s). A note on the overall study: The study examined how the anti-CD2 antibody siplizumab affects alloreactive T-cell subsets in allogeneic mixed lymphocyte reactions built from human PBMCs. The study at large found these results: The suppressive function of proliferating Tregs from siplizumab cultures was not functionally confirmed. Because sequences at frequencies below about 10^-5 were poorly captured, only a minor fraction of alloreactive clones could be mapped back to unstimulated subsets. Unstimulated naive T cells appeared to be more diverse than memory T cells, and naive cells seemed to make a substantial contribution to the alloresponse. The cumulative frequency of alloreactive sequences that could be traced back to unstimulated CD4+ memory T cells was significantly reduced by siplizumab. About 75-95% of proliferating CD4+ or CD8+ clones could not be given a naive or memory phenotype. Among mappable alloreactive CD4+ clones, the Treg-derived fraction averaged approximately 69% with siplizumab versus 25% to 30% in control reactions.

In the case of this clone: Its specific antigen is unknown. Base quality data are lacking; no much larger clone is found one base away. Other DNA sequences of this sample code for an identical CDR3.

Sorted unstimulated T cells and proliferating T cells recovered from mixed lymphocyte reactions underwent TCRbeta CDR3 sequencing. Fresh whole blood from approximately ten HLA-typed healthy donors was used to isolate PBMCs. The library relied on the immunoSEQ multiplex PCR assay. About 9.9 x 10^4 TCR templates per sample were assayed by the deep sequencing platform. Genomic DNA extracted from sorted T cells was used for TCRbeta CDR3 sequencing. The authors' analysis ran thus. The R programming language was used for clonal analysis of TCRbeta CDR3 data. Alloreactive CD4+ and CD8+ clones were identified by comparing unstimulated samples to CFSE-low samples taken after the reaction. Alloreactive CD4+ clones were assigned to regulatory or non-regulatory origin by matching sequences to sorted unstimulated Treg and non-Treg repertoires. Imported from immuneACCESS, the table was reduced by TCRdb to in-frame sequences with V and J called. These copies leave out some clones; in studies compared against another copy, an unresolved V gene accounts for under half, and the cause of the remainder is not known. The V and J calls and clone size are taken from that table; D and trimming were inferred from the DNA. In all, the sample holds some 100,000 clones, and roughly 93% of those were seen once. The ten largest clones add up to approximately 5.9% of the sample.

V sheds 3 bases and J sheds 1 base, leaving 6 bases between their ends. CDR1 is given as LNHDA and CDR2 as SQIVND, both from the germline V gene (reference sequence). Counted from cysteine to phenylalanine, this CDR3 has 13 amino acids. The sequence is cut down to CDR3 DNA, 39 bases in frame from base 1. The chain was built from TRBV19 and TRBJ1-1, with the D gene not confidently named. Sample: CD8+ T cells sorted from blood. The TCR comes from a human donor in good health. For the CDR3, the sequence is CASSISGNTEAFF. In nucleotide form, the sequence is TGTGCCAGTAGTATCAGTGGGAACACTGAAGCTTTCTTT.